This T cell receptor beta chain stems from a study of cytomegalovirus exposure and HLA in healthy donors. Study results and limitations: In a later analysis, donors in an Asian-associated ancestry cluster reportedly had fewer N-insertions in productive TCRs than the cohort mean. A previous analysis found most TCR beta V segments productive roughly 90% or roughly 30% of the time. Specific recognition of CMV antigens was confirmed in vitro for a few chains (all CMV-associated).

This clone was detected only once. The antigen is undetermined. Per the germline V gene, CDR1 is LGHNA and CDR2 is YNFKEQ. Trimming took 0 bases from V and 6 from J, leaving 14 bases between them. There are 15 residues in the CDR3. The PCR used 60 Vbeta and 13 Jbeta primers. Original analysis: Per a later analysis, the number of unique TCR beta chains was approximately 80 million, of which some 10 million were shared. Some clones are missing from TCRdb's copy, which holds only in-frame ones; the method was immunoSEQ multiplex PCR. V, J and clone size derive from that table, while D and trimming were established from the DNA sequence. The sample has just over 150,000 clones, roughly 80% seen once.

The specimen sequenced was PBMCs. This chain joins TRBV4-2 and TRBJ1-1, with D perhaps TRBD1 (5 bases). The TCR originated in a woman between 50 and 59 years old in good health and CMV-seropositive. CDR3 amino acids: CASSQDSQGRAEAFF. CDR3 nucleotide sequence: TGTGCCAGCAGCCAAGATTCGCAGGGAAGGGCTGAAGCTTTCTTT.